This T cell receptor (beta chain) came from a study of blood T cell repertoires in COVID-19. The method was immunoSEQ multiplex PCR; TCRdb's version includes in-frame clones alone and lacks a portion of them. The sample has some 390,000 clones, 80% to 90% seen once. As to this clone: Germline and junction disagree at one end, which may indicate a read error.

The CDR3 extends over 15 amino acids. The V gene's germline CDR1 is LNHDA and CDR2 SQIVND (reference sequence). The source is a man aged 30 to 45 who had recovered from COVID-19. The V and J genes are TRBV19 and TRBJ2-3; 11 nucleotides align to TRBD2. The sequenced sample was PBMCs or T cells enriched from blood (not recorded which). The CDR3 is CASSAGLAGTDTQYF. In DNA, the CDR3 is TGTGCCAGTAGTGCTGGACTAGCGGGCACGGATACGCAGTATTTT. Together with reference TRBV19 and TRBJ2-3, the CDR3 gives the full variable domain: DGGITQSPKYLFRKEGQNVTLSCEQNLNHDAMYWYRQDPGQGLRLIYYSQIVNDFQKGDIAEGYSVSREKKESFPLTVTSAQKNPTAFYLCASSAGLAGTDTQYFGPGTRLTVL.